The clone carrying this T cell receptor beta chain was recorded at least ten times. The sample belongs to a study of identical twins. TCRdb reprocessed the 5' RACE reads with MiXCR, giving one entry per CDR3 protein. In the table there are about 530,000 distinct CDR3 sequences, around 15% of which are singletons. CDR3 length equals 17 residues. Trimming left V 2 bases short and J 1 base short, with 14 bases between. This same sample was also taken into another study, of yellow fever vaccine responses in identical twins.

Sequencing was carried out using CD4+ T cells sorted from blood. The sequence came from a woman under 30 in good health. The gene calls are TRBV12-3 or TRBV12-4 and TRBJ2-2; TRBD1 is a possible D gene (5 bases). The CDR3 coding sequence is TGTGCCAGCAGTTTAACTTGGTCAGGGAAGAACACCGGGGAGCTGTTTTTT. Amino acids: CASSLTWSGKNTGELFF.